This TCR beta chain was observed in a study of blood T cell repertoires in COVID-19. Looking at the study overall: COVID-19 samples from acute and convalescent phases originated in the United States, Italy and Spain.

Profiling relied on immunoSEQ multiplex PCR, and the TCRdb table lists in-frame clones only, not all of them. The sample has under 200,000 clones; more than 75% are singletons. V dropped 0 bases and J dropped 7 bases, with 19 bases sitting between them. From germline, CDR1 is SGHVS and CDR2 FNYEAQ. The CDR3 extends over 17 amino acids. This receptor was taken from a man aged 35 to 55 with active or convalescent COVID-19. The chain links TRBV7-6 to TRBJ2-1; D is perhaps TRBD2 (6 bases). The sequenced sample consisted of peripheral blood. The CDR3 coding sequence is TGTGCCAGCAGCTTAGCGCAGCAAGCGGGTTCTAAGAATGAGCAGTTCTTC. As protein: CASSLAQQAGSKNEQFF.